This TCR beta chain stems from a study of patients and donors after allogeneic stem cell transplantation. Per germline, CDR1 MDHEN and CDR2 SYDVKM. V was cut by 2 bases and J by 10 bases, with 14 bases left in between. This CDR3 has 13 residues. TCRdb reanalysed the RT-PCR reads using MiXCR and keeps one entry per CDR3 protein. The sample has roughly 40,000 distinct CDR3 sequences; about 30% are singletons. Ten or more counts support this clonotype. The chain couples TRBV28 to TRBJ1-1; D is undetermined. This clonotype was sampled from a human donor who was either an allogeneic HSCT recipient or a stem cell or donor lymphocyte infusion donor (not recorded which). It is not recorded whose cells these are; they may come from a transplant donor. Specimen: blood, either unsorted or a sorted T cell fraction (not recorded which). The CDR3 loop reads CASSLTRQLGAFF. In DNA form, the CDR3 reads TGTGCCAGCAGTTTAACGAGGCAGCTGGGAGCTTTCTTT.